Presented here are 15 T cell receptor beta chains from one specimen sequenced in a study of shared clonotypes between healthy human individuals. Clones were sequenced by immunoSEQ multiplex PCR, and TCRdb holds only the in-frame ones, with some missing. This table has more than 1.2 million clones, 98% appearing once. The sequenced sample consisted of naive CD4+ T cells sorted from blood. Indicated subset: CD45RA+ positively selected. The receptors were sampled from a man aged 25 to 40 in good health.

CDR3 in amino acids: CASSQGTATYEQYF. DNA of the CDR3: TGTGCCAGCAGCCAGGGGACTGCAACCTACGAGCAGTACTTC. The J gene is TRBJ2-7, the V gene TRBV28; TRBD1 or TRBD2 may be the D gene (6 bases each). V lost 6 bases to trimming and J lost 2 bases, with 14 bases between them. The CDR3 consists of 14 residues. Germline CDR1 is MDHEN and CDR2 is SYDVKM. Full variable domain (remainder filled in from reference TRBV28 and TRBJ2-7): DVKVTQSSRYLVKRTGEKVFLECVQDMDHENMFWYRQDPGLGLRLIYFSYDVKMKEKGDIPEGYSVSREKKERFSLILESASTNQTSMYLCASSQGTATYEQYFGPGTRLTVT.

This rearrangement joins TRBV2 to TRBJ1-1; D is undetermined. The ends were cut back, 1 base at V and 5 bases at J, with 11 bases in the middle. CDR3 size: 14 residues. Germline CDR1 reads SNHLY; CDR2 reads FYNNEI. The CDR3 DNA follows: TGTGCCAGCAGTGAAGATCGGTTGGGGACTGAAGCTTTCTTT. It yields the protein CASSEDRLGTEAFF.

V and J are TRBV9 and TRBJ1-1; no clear D gene. Between the trimmed V and J ends, which lost 3 bases and 6 bases, there was a span of 15 bases. The CDR3 extends over 14 amino acids. Germline CDR1 reads SGDLS; CDR2 reads YYNGEE. The CDR3 DNA follows: TGTGCCAGCAGCGCCGACTGGGCCGAGGCTGAAGCTTTCTTT. Its protein is CASSADWAEAEAFF. Based on the CDR3 plus reference TRBV9 and TRBJ1-1, the full variable domain is DSGVTQTPKHLITATGQRVTLRCSPRSGDLSVYWYQQSLDQGLQFLIQYYNGEERAKGNILERFSAQQFPDLHSELNLSSLELGDSALYFCASSADWAEAEAFFGQGTRLTVV.

A word on this clone: The sample carries other DNA sequences with the same CDR3. V usage is TRBV7-9 and J usage is TRBJ2-7; D call uncertain. The ends were cut back, 2 bases at V and 5 bases at J, with 4 bases in the middle. This CDR3 spans 11 amino acids. Germline CDR1 is SEHNR and CDR2 is FQNEAQ (reference sequence). CDR3 region: CASSLSHEQYF. The CDR3, as DNA: TGTGCCAGCAGCTTATCGCACGAGCAGTACTTC.

The chain carries TRBV14 and TRBJ1-1; possible D gene TRBD1, 5 bases. CDR1 is SGHDN and CDR2 is FVKESK in the germline V gene. This CDR3 has 11 residues. The V gene lost 5 bases and the J gene lost 5 bases, with 6 bases spanning the gap. CDR3 nucleotide sequence: TGTGCCAGCAGCGGGGGAACTGAAGCTTTCTTT. Its translation: CASSGGTEAFF.

The CDR3 DNA reads TGTGCCAGCAGCTCGACGAGAAACGAGCAGTTCTTC. Protein product: CASSSTRNEQFF. This sequence joins TRBV7-2 and TRBJ2-1; D is uncertain. This CDR3 is built from 12 residues. Germline-derived CDR1 and CDR2 are SGHTA and FQGNSA. V lost 4 bases and J lost 10, with 11 bases in between.

The chain couples TRBV2 to TRBJ2-2; 8 positions match TRBD1. CDR3 length: 15 residues. The trim removed 5 bases at V and 4 bases at J, leaving 6 bases unmatched. The germline CDR1 and CDR2 sequences are SNHLY and FYNNEI. The CDR3 coding sequence is TGTGCCAGCAGTCGGACAGGGCTGAGCACCGGGGAGCTGTTTTTT. This sequence encodes CASSRTGLSTGELFF.

This chain uses TRBV29-1 with TRBJ1-2; 7 positions match TRBD1. CDR1 and CDR2 from the germline V gene are SQVTM and ANQGSEA. This CDR3 is built from 12 residues. V dropped 8 bases and J dropped 1; count of bases not matched to a gene: 4. The CDR3 sequence: CSSGGLNYGYTF. The CDR3 DNA reads as TGCAGCTCAGGGGGACTTAACTATGGCTACACCTTC.

The rearrangement uses TRBV7-9 and TRBJ1-1, with 10 bases fitting TRBD1. CDR3 size: 19 residues. The V gene's germline CDR1 is SEHNR and CDR2 FQNEAQ (reference sequence). V dropped 7 bases and J dropped 4; count of bases not matched to a gene: 21. CDR3 DNA sequence: TGTGCCAGCATCAACCCTGGTCCGGGACAGGGGCGACGTTTCACTGAAGCTTTCTTT. It codes for CASINPGPGQGRRFTEAFF.

This clone was seen a single time. The same CDR3 arises from other DNA sequences in this sample as well. V and J are TRBV11-2 and TRBJ2-3, with D maybe TRBD2 (6 bases). The CDR3 spans 15 residues. Germline V gives CDR1 SGHAT, CDR2 FQNNGV. Trimming took 1 base from V and 1 from J, leaving 9 bases between them. The CDR3, as DNA: TGTGCCAGCAGCTTAGCGGGAGTGGGCACAGATACGCAGTATTTT. Residues: CASSLAGVGTDTQYF. The full variable domain, completed using reference TRBV11-2 and TRBJ2-3, is EAGVAQSPRYKIIEKRQSVAFWCNPISGHATLYWYQQILGQGPKLLIQFQNNGVVDDSQLPKDRFSAERLKGVDSTLKIQPAKLEDSAVYLCASSLAGVGTDTQYFGPGTRLTVL.

The chain recombines TRBV5-5 with TRBJ2-7, with D possibly matching TRBD1 (6 bases). The germline V gene has CDR1 SGHKS and CDR2 YYEKEE (reference sequence). CDR3 length: 14 amino acids. With 0 bases removed from V and 3 bases from J, the gap between germline ends came to 10 bases. In DNA, the CDR3 is TGTGCCAGCAGCTTGGAGGGGGTGATCTACGAGCAGTACTTC. It specifies CASSLEGVIYEQYF.

For this clone: This specimen includes other DNA sequences encoding the same CDR3. This chain joins TRBV5-4 and TRBJ2-5, with D possibly being TRBD2 (6 bases). The V gene's germline CDR1 is SGHNT and CDR2 YYREEE (reference sequence). Trimming removed 2 bases at V and 5 bases at J, with 10 bases between. CDR3 length equals 13 residues. The DNA for the CDR3 is TGTGCCAGCAGCTTCGGGGGTGGGGAGACCCAGTACTTC. It encodes CASSFGGGETQYF.

The rearrangement uses TRBV28 and TRBJ2-7, with no clear D. The V end lost 3 bases, the J end lost 4 bases, and 4 bases lay between the germline ends. Germline CDR1 is MDHEN and CDR2 is SYDVKM. The CDR3 covers 11 residues. This CDR3 is CASSLEYEQYF. The CDR3 bases are TGTGCCAGCAGTTTGGAATACGAGCAGTACTTC.

The chain is built from TRBV19 and TRBJ2-3; 7 bases line up with TRBD1. The CDR3 has 14 residues. The V gene end was trimmed by 4 bases and the J gene end by 6 bases; junction bases not matched to a gene: 7. Germline V gene data show CDR1 as LNHDA and CDR2 as SQIVND (reference sequence). CDR3 region: CASSTPNRGDTQYF. The CDR3 region has the DNA TGTGCCAGTAGTACCCCTAACAGGGGTGATACGCAGTATTTT. The whole variable domain, filled in from reference TRBV19 and TRBJ2-3, reads DGGITQSPKYLFRKEGQNVTLSCEQNLNHDAMYWYRQDPGQGLRLIYYSQIVNDFQKGDIAEGYSVSREKKESFPLTVTSAQKNPTAFYLCASSTPNRGDTQYFGPGTRLTVL.

This clone was seen only once. V and J are TRBV10-3 and TRBJ2-1, with TRBD2 matching 10 bases. V gave up 4 bases and J gave up 0 bases; unmatched junction bases: 3. The germline gives CDR1 ENHRY, CDR2 SYGVKD. This CDR3 has 16 amino acids. The CDR3 coding sequence is TGTGCCATCAGTGGGGCTAGCGGGGGCTCCTACAATGAGCAGTTCTTC. Protein: CAISGASGGSYNEQFF.